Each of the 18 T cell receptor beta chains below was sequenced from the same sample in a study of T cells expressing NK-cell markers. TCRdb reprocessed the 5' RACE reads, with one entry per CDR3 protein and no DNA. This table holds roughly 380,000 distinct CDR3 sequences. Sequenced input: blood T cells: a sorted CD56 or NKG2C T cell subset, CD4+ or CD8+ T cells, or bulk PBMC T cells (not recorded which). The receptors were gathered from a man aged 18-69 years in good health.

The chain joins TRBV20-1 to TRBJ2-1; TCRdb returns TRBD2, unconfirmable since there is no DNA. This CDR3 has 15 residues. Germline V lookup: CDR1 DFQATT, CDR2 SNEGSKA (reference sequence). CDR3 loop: CSATNHQRGYNEQFF.

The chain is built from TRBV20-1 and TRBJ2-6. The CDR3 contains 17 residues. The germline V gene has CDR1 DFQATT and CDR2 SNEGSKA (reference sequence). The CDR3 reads CSASVSNGESGANVLTF.

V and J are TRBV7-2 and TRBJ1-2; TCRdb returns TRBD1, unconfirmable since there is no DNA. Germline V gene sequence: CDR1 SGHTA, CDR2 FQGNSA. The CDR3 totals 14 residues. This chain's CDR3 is CASSLGGQPYGYTF.

The CDR3 here is CASSNLGVPTYEQYF. The J gene is TRBJ2-7, the V gene TRBV19; TCRdb reports TRBD1, a call that lacks DNA to check it against. Germline values: CDR1 LNHDA, CDR2 SQIVND (reference sequence). This CDR3 region has 15 residues.

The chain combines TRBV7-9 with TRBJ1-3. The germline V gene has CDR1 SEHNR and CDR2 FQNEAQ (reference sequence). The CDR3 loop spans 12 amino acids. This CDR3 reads CASREIGNTIYF.

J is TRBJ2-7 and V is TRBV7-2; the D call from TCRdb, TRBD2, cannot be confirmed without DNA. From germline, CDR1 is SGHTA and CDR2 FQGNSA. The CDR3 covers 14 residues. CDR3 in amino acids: CASSNTGTIGEQYF. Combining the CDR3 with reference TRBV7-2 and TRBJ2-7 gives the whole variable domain GAGVSQSPSNKVTEKGKDVELRCDPISGHTALYWYRQSLGQGLEFLIYFQGNSAPDKSGLPSDRFSAERTGGSVSTLTIQRTQQEDSAVYLCASSNTGTIGEQYFGPGTRLTVT.

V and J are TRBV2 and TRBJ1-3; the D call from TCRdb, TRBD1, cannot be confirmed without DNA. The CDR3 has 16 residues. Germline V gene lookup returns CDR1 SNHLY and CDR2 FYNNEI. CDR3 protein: CGKERGTGASGNTIYF.

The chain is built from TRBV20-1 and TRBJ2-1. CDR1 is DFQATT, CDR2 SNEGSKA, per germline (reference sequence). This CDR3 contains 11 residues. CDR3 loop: CSASDRVWQFF.

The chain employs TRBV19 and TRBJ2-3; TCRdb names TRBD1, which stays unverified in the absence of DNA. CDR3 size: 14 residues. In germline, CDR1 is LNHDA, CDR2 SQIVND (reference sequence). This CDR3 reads CASSTRQGTDTQYF.

The CDR3 here is CASRGQMQETQYF. The rearrangement uses TRBV6-4 and TRBJ2-5; TCRdb selects TRBD2, and the lack of DNA leaves this call unchecked. Germline V CDR1 and CDR2: MRHNA, SNTAGT. The CDR3 spans 13 residues.

CDR3 protein: CAWTSWGLRNSPLHF. J is TRBJ1-6 and V is TRBV30. The CDR3 consists of 15 residues. CDR1 and CDR2 from the germline V gene are GTSNPN and SVGIG (reference sequence). Full variable domain (outside the CDR3, taken from reference TRBV30 and TRBJ1-6): SQTIHQWPATLVQPVGSPLSLECTVEGTSNPNLYWYRQAAGRGLQLLFYSVGIGQISSEVPQNLSASRPQDRQFILSSKKLLLSDSGFYLCAWTSWGLRNSPLHFGNGTRLTVT.

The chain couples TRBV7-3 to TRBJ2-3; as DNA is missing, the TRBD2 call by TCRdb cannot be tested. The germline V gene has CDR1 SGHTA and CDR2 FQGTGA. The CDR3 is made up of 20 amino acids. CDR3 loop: CASSLTPRLQRGGSTDTQYF.

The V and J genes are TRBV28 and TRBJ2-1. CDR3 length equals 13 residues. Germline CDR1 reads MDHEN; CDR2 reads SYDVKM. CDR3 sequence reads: CASSFVSPEEQFF. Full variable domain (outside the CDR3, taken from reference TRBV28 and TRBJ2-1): DVKVTQSSRYLVKRTGEKVFLECVQDMDHENMFWYRQDPGLGLRLIYFSYDVKMKEKGDIPEGYSVSREKKERFSLILESASTNQTSMYLCASSFVSPEEQFFGPGTRLTVL.

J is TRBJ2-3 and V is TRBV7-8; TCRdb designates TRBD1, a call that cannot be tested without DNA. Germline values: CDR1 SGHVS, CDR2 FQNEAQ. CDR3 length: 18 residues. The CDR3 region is CASSLSRDLRASTDTQYF. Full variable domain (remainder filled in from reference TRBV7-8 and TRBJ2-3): GAGVSQSPRYKVAKRGQDVALRCDPISGHVSLFWYQQALGQGPEFLTYFQNEAQLDKSGLPSDRFFAERPEGSVSTLKIQRTQQEDSAVYLCASSLSRDLRASTDTQYFGPGTRLTVL.

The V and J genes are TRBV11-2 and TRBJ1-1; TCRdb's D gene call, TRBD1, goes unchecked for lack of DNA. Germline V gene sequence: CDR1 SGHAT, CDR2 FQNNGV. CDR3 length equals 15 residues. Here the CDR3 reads CASSLDWGRGTEAFF.

CDR3 sequence: CASSDNWDSSYEQYF. The J gene is TRBJ2-7, the V gene TRBV12-3 or TRBV12-4; TCRdb's D gene call, TRBD1, goes unchecked for lack of DNA. This CDR3 comprises 15 residues.

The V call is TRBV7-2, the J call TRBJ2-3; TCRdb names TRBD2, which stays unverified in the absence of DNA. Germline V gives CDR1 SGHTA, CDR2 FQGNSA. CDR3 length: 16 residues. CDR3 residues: CASSSMAGGSKDTQYF. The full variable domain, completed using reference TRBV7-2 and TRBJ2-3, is GAGVSQSPSNKVTEKGKDVELRCDPISGHTALYWYRQSLGQGLEFLIYFQGNSAPDKSGLPSDRFSAERTGGSVSTLTIQRTQQEDSAVYLCASSSMAGGSKDTQYFGPGTRLTVL.

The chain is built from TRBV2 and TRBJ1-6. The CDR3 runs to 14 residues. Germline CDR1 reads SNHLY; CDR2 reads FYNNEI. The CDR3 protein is CASSWGDYNSPLHF.